The rows below give T cell receptor beta chains drawn from one sample of a study of blood T cell repertoires in COVID-19. Sequenced by immunoSEQ multiplex PCR; TCRdb stores in-frame clones only, minus some. The sample holds about 120,000 clones, more than 75% seen once. Sequenced sample: peripheral blood. These receptors were collected from a man in his forties or fifties with acute or convalescent COVID-19. CDR3s include the opening cysteine and the closing phenylalanine or tryptophan. D genes are given only for firm matches. Rows give clone size only sometimes, using once, few, many, or a class for an expanded clone.

length	size	V	D	J	CDR3	DNA
13	NA	TRBV30	NA	TRBJ2-2	CAWSVLGGGELFF	TGTGCCTGGAGTGTACTCGGGGGCGGGGAGCTGTTTTTT
13	NA	TRBV14	NA	TRBJ1-1	CASSQSVHTEAFF	TGTGCCAGCAGCCAATCGGTACACACTGAAGCTTTCTTT
15	NA	TRBV5-1	NA	TRBJ2-7	CASSLGRTSTYEQYF	TGCGCCAGCAGCTTGGGGAGGACCAGCACCTACGAGCAGTACTTC
15	NA	TRBV30	TRBD2	TRBJ2-5	CAWDDGRRAYPTQYF	TGTGCCTGGGACGACGGGAGGAGGGCCTACCCCACCCAGTACTTC
14	NA	TRBV5-4	TRBD2	TRBJ2-5	CASSLDIAGKTQYF	TGTGCCAGCAGCTTGGATATAGCGGGGAAGACCCAGTACTTC
17	NA	TRBV7-2	TRBD2	TRBJ2-7	CASSLNLWLAASYEQYF	TGTGCCAGCAGCTTAAACCTCTGGCTAGCGGCCTCCTACGAGCAGTACTTC
15	once	TRBV19	TRBD2	TRBJ2-7	CAIYQAGRAKYEQYF	TGTGCCATATATCAAGCCGGGAGGGCCAAATACGAGCAGTACTTC
15	NA	TRBV2	TRBD1	TRBJ1-3	CASRRGPGSGNTIYF	TGTGCCAGCAGGAGGGGGCCAGGCTCTGGAAACACCATATATTTT
15	NA	TRBV2	TRBD2	TRBJ2-1	CASSGGLAGGGEQFF	TGTGCCAGCAGTGGGGGACTAGCGGGAGGGGGTGAGCAGTTCTTC
15	NA	TRBV5-1	TRBD1	TRBJ1-1	CASSFTRTGVSEAFF	TGCGCCAGCAGCTTCACCCGGACAGGGGTTTCTGAAGCTTTCTTT
12	NA	TRBV27	NA	TRBJ2-5	CASIYHGETQYF	TGTGCCAGCATTTACCACGGGGAGACCCAGTACTTC
15	NA	TRBV5-6	TRBD2	TRBJ2-7	CASSYLLAGDYEQYF	TGTGCCAGCAGCTACCTTCTAGCGGGAGATTACGAGCAGTACTTC
13	few	TRBV6-4	NA	TRBJ2-2	CASSDGPTGELFF	TGTGCCAGCAGTGACGGGCCTACCGGGGAGCTGTTTTTT
14	NA	TRBV9	TRBD1	TRBJ1-2	CASTRKGQGDGYTF	TGTGCCAGCACCCGGAAGGGACAGGGGGACGGCTACACCTTC
13	NA	TRBV12-3/TRBV12-4	NA	TRBJ1-2	CASSSTSNYGYTF	TGTGCCAGCAGCTCCACTTCTAACTATGGCTACACCTTC
15	NA	TRBV9	TRBD1	TRBJ2-1	CASSVVRGSYNEQFF	TGTGCCAGCAGCGTAGTCAGGGGGTCATACAATGAGCAGTTCTTC
14	NA	TRBV7-9	TRBD2	TRBJ2-7	CASSHGLAHSEQYF	TGTGCCAGCAGCCACGGACTAGCTCACTCCGAGCAGTACTTC
15	NA	TRBV5-1	NA	TRBJ1-1	CASSASQGMNTEAFF	TGCGCCAGCAGCGCCTCACAGGGAATGAACACTGAAGCTTTCTTT
13	NA	TRBV10-3	NA	TRBJ2-7	CAISESRSYEQYF	TGTGCCATCAGTGAGTCTCGCTCCTACGAGCAGTACTTC
15	few	TRBV6-6	TRBD1	TRBJ1-4	CASSRAGTGSEKLFF	TGTGCCAGCAGCCGAGCCGGGACAGGGAGTGAAAAACTGTTTTTT
15	NA	TRBV2	NA	TRBJ2-7	CASSERDLPSYEQYF	TGTGCCAGCAGTGAAAGGGACTTGCCGTCCTACGAGCAGTACTTC
15	NA	TRBV7-2	TRBD2	TRBJ2-1	CASSLVAGEGNEQFF	TGTGCCAGCAGCTTAGTTGCGGGAGAGGGCAATGAGCAGTTCTTC
16	NA	TRBV21-1	NA	TRBJ2-3	CAKKAGGTASTDTQYF	TGTGCCAAAAAAGCGGGAGGTACCGCTAGCACAGATACGCAGTATTTT
13	once	TRBV5-6	NA	TRBJ2-1	CASSSTGYNEQFF	TGTGCCAGCAGCTCGACAGGTTACAATGAGCAGTTCTTC